This T cell receptor (beta chain) was identified during a study of shared clonotypes between healthy human individuals. Sequencing used immunoSEQ multiplex PCR; TCRdb keeps in-frame clones, though not all of them. The table includes over a million clones, roughly 96% detected once. This CDR3 region has 15 residues. Losses at the gene ends were 4 bases for V and 2 bases for J; bases not matched to a gene: 5. Looked up from germline, CDR1 is MGHRA and CDR2 is YSYEKL. Study-wide results and limits: A generally larger estimated richness was seen in naive subsets than in memory subsets.

To note about this clone: Its antigen remains unknown.

Source material: naive CD4+ T cells sorted from blood. As for subset: CD45RA+ positively selected. The sequence was collected from a young man in good health. The gene calls are TRBV4-1 and TRBJ2-7, with 10 bases aligning to TRBD2. DNA for the CDR3: TGCGCCAGCAGCCGAACTAGCGGGGAAACCTACGAGCAGTACTTC. Amino acid sequence: CASSRTSGETYEQYF.